The clone carrying this T cell receptor (beta chain) showed up many times. As yet, its antigen is unknown. TCRdb itself ran the reads through MiXCR, one entry per CDR3 protein. The data show under 450,000 distinct CDR3 sequences, around a third seen once. The data belong to a study of T cell repertoires in cytomegalovirus infection. The overall study: The authors used CMV epitopes that were HLA-C-restricted (recently identified) and HLA-B-restricted (well studied). Matching HLA type and CMV infection were both indicated by public TCR beta signatures. Findings of the study overall: The response measured ex vivo was dominated by TCR beta clonotypes (HLA-C-restricted and CMV-specific). Of the TCR beta families, the public ones yielded a cumulative frequency that identified carriers of CMV plus the relevant HLA.

In germline, CDR1 is SGHTA, CDR2 FQGNSA. The ends lost 4 bases at V and 4 bases at J; junction bases unmatched: 9. This CDR3 is 16 amino acids long. The sample consisted of cultured PBMCs, taken from culture after CMV antigen stimulation. This TCR came from a human donor in good health (CMV status not recorded). Some clones in this sample may be carry-over from other donors' samples. The chain couples TRBV7-2 to TRBJ2-1; 8 bases are shared with TRBD2. DNA for the CDR3: TGTGCCAGCAGCTCCCGGACTAGCTCCGCTTACAATGAGCAGTTCTTC. Translated, it gives CASSSRTSSAYNEQFF.